This T cell receptor (beta chain) was sequenced for a study of blood T cell repertoires in COVID-19. V lost 5 bases, J lost 9 bases, and 29 bases lay in between. CDR3 length: 18 amino acids. Germline loops: CDR1 MNHEY, CDR2 SMNVEV (reference sequence). Assay used: immunoSEQ multiplex PCR; TCRdb lists only in-frame clones, some missing. The data show 150,000 to 200,000 clones, just under 80% seen once. The sample was peripheral blood. This clonotype was obtained from a man aged 65 to 79 with active or convalescent COVID-19. The chain has TRBV27 and TRBJ2-1, with D perhaps matching TRBD2 (7 bases). The CDR3 region is CASSLRGTQGSRGGEQFF. The CDR3 DNA sequence: TGTGCCAGCAGTCTGCGTGGGACACAGGGTTCTAGGGGGGGTGAGCAGTTCTTC.